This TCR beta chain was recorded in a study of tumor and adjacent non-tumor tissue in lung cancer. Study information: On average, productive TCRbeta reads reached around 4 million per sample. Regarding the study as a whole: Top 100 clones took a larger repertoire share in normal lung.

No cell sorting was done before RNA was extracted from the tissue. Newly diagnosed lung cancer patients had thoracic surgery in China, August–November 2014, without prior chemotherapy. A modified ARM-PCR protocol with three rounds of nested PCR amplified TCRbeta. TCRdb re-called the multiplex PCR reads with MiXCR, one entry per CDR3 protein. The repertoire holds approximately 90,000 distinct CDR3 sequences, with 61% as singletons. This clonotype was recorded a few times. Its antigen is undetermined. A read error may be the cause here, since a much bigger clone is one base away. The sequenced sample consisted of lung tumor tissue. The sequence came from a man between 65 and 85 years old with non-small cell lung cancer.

The DNA of the CDR3 is TGTGTCAGCAGACCTACCCTCGGGTACACTGAAGCTTTCTTT. It codes for CVSRPTLGYTEAFF. The J gene is TRBJ1-1, the V gene TRBV6-5, with D hard to call. The germline V gene encodes CDR1 MNHEY and CDR2 SVGAGI. This CDR3 has 14 amino acids.